The T cell receptor (beta chain) described here comes from a study of shared clonotypes between healthy human individuals. Here immunoSEQ multiplex PCR was the method, and the copy in TCRdb shows in-frame clones only, minus some. In the table there are just over 2,000,000 clones, 85% to 95% of which are singletons. In the case of this clone: The antigen remains undetermined.

Germline V gene sequence: CDR1 LNHDA, CDR2 SQIVND (reference sequence). CDR3 size: 12 residues. Trimming left V 4 bases short and J 0 bases short, with 4 bases between. Study conclusions and caveats: Compared with memory subsets, naive subsets generally had larger estimated richness. Only a few donors were included, so the genetic and exposure-history diversity represented was limited.

The chain joins TRBV19 to TRBJ2-7; D ambiguous. The origin of this receptor is a man in his late teens or twenties in good health. The specimen was naive CD4+ T cells sorted from blood. Subset denoted: CD45RA+ positively selected. The CDR3 protein is CASSKGSYEQYF. CDR3 DNA sequence: TGTGCCAGTAGTAAGGGCTCCTACGAGCAGTACTTC.